A selection of T cell receptor beta chains follows, all from one sample in a study of human CD8 memory T cell subsets. TCRdb reprocessed the 5' RACE reads and keeps a single row for each CDR3 protein, giving no DNA. The table gives some 10,000 distinct CDR3 sequences; the top ten clones make up over 14% of it. Sequencing input: CD8+ stem-like memory T cells (TSCM and TCM) sorted from PBMCs. All receptors come from a human donor in good health. Both conserved end residues are part of each CDR3. Fields, in order: CDR3 protein, V gene, J gene, clone size. Only some rows state a clone size, as once, few, many or a class for expanded clones.

CASSFGNQPQHF	TRBV7-2	TRBJ1-5	-
CASIPGQGQTGELFF	TRBV6-6	TRBJ2-2	-
CASSFLVASLETQYF	TRBV12-3/TRBV12-4	TRBJ2-5	-
CASSSTDPPRPDEQFF	TRBV9	TRBJ2-1	medium-sized
CSVQGIRGTEAFF	TRBV29-1	TRBJ1-1	medium-sized
CASSDSGTDYEQYF	TRBV7-9	TRBJ2-7	medium-sized
CSGGPGETNEKLFF	TRBV29-1	TRBJ1-4	medium-sized
CASSPKGILAGAFNEQFF	TRBV6-2/TRBV6-3	TRBJ2-1	-
CASSLYSGNANNEQFF	TRBV5-1	TRBJ2-1	-
CASSSSGTGGSPLHF	TRBV9	TRBJ1-6	-
CASSLSAGLEVYEQYF	TRBV28	TRBJ2-7	-
CASSPTSGSSYEQYF	TRBV5-4	TRBJ2-7	-
CASSLGSLYNEQFF	TRBV12-3/TRBV12-4	TRBJ2-1	-
CASTLRSSYNSPLHF	TRBV28	TRBJ1-6	medium-sized
CASSLTSGGFTDTQYF	TRBV7-3	TRBJ2-3	-
CASSLLGTYNEQFF	TRBV28	TRBJ2-1	-
CASSQGPGNTIYF	TRBV4-1	TRBJ1-3	-
CASRLQWGINQPQHF	TRBV28	TRBJ1-5	medium-sized